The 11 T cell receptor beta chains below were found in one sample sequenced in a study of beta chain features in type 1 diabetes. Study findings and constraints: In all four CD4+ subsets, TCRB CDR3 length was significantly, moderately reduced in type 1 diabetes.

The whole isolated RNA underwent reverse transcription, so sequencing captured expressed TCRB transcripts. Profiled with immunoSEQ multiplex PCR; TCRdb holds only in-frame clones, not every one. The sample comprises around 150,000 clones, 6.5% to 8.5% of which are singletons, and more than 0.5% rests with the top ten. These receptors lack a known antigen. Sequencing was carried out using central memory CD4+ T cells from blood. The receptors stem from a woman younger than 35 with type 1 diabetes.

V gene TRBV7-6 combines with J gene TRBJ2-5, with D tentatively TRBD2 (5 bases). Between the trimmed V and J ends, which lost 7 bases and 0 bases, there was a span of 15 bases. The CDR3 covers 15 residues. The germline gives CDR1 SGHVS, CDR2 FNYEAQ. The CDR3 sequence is CASTLDGKYQETQYF. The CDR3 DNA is TGTGCCAGCACCCTGGACGGGAAGTACCAAGAGACCCAGTACTTC.

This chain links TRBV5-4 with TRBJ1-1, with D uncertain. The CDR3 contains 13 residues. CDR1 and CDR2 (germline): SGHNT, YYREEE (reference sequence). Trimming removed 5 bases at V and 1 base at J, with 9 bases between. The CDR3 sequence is CASRYDWNTEAFF. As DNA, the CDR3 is TGTGCCAGCAGATACGACTGGAACACTGAAGCTTTCTTT.

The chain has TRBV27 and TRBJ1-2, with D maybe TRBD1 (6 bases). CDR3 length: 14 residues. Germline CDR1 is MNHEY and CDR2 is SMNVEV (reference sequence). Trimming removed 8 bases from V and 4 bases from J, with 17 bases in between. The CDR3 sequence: CASHTGLRGYGYTF. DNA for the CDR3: TGTGCCAGCCATACAGGGCTACGTGGCTATGGCTACACCTTC.

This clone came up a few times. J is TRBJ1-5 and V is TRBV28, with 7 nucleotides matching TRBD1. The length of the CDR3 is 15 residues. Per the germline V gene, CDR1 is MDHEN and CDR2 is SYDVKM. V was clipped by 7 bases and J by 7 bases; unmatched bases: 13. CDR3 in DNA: TGTGCCAGCAAATTCCGGGACAGCGATGGCCAGCCCCAGCATTTT. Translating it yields CASKFRDSDGQPQHF.

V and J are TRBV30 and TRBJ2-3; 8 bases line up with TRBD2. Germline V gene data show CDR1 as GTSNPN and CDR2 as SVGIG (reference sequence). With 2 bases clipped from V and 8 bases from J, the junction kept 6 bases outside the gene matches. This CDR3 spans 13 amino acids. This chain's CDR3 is CAWSTITSGTQYF. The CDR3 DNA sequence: TGTGCCTGGAGTACAATTACTAGCGGTACGCAGTATTTT.

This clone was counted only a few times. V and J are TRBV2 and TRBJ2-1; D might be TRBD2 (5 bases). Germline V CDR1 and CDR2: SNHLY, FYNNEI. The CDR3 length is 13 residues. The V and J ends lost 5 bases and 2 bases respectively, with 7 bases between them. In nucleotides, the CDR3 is TGTGCCAGCAGTCGGGGAACCTACAATGAGCAGTTCTTC. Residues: CASSRGTYNEQFF.

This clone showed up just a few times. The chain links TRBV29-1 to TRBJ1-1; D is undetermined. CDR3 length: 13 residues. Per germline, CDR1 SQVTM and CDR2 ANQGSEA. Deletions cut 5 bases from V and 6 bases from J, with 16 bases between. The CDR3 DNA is TGCAGCGTTACTATTAACCAACGGTCTGAAGCTTTCTTT. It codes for CSVTINQRSEAFF.

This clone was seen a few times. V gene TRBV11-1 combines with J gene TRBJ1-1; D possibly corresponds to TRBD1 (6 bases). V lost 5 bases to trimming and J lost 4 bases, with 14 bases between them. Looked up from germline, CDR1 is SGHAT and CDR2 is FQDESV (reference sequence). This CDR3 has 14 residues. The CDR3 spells CASSRRQDLTEAFF. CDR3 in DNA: TGTGCCAGCAGCCGGCGACAGGACCTCACTGAAGCTTTCTTT.

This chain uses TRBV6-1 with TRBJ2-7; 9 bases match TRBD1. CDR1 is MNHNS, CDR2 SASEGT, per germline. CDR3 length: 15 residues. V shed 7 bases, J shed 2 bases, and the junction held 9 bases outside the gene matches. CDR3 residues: CASKPGQGLAYEQYF. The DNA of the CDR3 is TGTGCCAGCAAGCCGGGACAGGGACTCGCCTACGAGCAGTACTTC.

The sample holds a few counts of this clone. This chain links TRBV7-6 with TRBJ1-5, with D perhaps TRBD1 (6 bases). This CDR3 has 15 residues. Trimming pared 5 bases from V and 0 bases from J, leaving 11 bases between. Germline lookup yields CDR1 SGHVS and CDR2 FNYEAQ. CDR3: CASSLQGNSNQPQHF. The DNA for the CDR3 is TGTGCCAGCAGCCTACAGGGCAATAGCAATCAGCCCCAGCATTTT.

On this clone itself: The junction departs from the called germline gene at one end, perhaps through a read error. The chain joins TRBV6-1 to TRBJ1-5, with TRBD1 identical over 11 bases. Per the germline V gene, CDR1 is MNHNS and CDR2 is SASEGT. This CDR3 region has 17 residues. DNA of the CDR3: TGTGCCATCAGTGGCGGACAGGGGGCCGTAGGAAATCAGCCCCAGCATTTT. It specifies CAISGGQGAVGNQPQHF.